Sequencing of this T cell receptor beta chain was carried out in a study of T cells in Graves' hyperthyroidism and ophthalmopathy. Study-level results: Through a model of 13 V-J features, ophthalmopathy was separated from stable hyperthyroidism. In blood, most of the thyroid clonotypes expanded above 0.001 were also present.

Graves' hyperthyroidism is called stable when ophthalmopathy does not progress within 18 months. Fresh peripheral blood, approximately 9.7 ml, was the source of the PBMCs. The CDR3 is 15 amino acids. The V gene's germline CDR1 is SGDLS and CDR2 YYNGEE. V was trimmed by 0 bases and J by 8 bases, leaving 12 bases between them. There were TCR beta CDR3 regions amplified from RNA transcripts. RT-PCR in the first round (using the HTBI primer set) targeted the TCR CDR3. TCRdb reanalysed the multiplex PCR reads using MiXCR and keeps one entry per CDR3 protein. The table records 600,000 to 800,000 distinct CDR3 sequences, 35% of them present only once. Details on this clonotype: Its specificity is unknown. Being one base from a much bigger clone, this may be a read error.

The V call is TRBV9, the J call TRBJ1-6, with D possibly TRBD1 on 6 matching bases. The receptor was derived from a woman aged 40 to 55 with Graves' hyperthyroidism. The sequencing input was blood. As DNA, the CDR3 is TGTGCCAGCAGCGTAGATACAGGGACGGATTCACCCCTCCACTTT. As protein: CASSVDTGTDSPLHF.